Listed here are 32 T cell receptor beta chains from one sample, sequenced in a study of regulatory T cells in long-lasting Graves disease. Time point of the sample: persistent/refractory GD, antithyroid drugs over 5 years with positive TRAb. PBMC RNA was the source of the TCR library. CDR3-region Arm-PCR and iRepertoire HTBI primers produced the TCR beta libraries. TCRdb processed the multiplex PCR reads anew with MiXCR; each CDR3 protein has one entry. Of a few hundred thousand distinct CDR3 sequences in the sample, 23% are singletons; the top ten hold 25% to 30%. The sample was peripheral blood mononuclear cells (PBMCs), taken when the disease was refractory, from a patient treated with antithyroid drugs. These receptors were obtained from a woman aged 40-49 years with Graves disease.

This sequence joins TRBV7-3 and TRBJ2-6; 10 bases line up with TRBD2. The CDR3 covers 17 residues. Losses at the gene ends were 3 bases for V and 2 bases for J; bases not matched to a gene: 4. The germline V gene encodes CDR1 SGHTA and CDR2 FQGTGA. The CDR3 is CASSFSSGRTGANVLTF. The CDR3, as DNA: TGTGCCAGCAGCTTTTCTAGCGGGAGAACTGGGGCCAACGTCCTGACTTTC.

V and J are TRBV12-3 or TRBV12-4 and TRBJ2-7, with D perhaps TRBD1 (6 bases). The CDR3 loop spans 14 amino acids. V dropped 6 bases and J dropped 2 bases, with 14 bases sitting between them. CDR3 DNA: TGTGCCAGCAGCGAACAGGGATCGACCTACGAGCAGTACTTC. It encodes CASSEQGSTYEQYF.

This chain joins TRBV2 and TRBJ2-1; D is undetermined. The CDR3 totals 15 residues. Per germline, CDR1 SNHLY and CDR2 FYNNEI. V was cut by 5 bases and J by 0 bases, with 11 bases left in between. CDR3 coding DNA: TGTGCCAGCAGTTCGGTGGAGATCTCCTACAATGAGCAGTTCTTC. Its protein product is CASSSVEISYNEQFF.

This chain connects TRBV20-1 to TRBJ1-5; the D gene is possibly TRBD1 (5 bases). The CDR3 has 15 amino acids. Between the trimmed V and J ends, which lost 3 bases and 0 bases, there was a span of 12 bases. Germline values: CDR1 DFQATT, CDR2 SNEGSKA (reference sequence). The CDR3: CSASTGLHSNQPQHF. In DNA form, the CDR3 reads TGCAGTGCTAGCACAGGTCTACATAGCAATCAGCCCCAGCATTTT.

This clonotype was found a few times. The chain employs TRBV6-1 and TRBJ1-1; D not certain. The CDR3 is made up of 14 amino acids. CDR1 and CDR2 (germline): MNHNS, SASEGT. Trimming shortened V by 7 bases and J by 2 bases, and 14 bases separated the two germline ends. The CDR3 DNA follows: TGTGCCAGCAAATCGGACTGGAAAAACACTGAAGCTTTCTTT. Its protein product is CASKSDWKNTEAFF.

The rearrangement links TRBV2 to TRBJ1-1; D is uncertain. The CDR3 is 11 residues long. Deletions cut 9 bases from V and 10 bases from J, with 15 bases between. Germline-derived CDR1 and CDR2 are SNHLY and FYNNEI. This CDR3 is CASGPSTGAFF. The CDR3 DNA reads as TGTGCCAGTGGACCTTCTACGGGAGCTTTCTTT.

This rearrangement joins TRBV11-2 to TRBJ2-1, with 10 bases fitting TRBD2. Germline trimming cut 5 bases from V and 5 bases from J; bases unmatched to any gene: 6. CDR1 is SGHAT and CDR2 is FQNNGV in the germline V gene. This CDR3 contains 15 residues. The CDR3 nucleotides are TGTGCCAGCAGCGCTGATAGCGGGAGGCACAATGAGCAGTTCTTC. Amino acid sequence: CASSADSGRHNEQFF.

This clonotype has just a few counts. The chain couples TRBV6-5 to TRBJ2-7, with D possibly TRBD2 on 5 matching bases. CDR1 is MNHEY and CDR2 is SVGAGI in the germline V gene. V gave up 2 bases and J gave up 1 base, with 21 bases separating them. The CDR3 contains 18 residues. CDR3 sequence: CASSYKYPDYIKSYEQYF. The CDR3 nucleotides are TGTGCCAGCAGTTACAAATACCCAGACTACATTAAGTCCTACGAGCAGTACTTC.

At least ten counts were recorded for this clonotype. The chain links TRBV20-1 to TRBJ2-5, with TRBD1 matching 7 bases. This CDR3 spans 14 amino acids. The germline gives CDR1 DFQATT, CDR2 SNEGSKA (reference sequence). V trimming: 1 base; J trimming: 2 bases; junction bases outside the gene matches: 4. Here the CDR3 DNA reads TGCAGTGCTAGAGCCGGGACAGCACAAGAGACCCAGTACTTC. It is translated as CSARAGTAQETQYF.

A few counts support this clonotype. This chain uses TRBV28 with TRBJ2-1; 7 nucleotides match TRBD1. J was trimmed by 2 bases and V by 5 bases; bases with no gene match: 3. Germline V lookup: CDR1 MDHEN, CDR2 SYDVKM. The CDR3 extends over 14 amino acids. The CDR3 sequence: CASSPGGTYNEQFF. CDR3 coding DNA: TGTGCCAGCAGTCCAGGGGGTACCTACAATGAGCAGTTCTTC.

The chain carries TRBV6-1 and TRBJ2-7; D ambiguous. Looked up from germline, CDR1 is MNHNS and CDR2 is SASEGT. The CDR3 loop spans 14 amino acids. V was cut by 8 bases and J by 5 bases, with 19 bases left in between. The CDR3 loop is CASRPGLNLNEQYF. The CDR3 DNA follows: TGTGCCAGCCGCCCCGGGCTGAATCTTAACGAGCAGTACTTC.

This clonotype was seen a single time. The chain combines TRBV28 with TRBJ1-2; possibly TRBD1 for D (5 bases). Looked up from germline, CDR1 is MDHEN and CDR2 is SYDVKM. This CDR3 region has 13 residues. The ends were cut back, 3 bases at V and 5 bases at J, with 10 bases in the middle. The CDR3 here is CASSLDGGYGYTF. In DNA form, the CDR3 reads TGTGCCAGCAGTTTGGATGGGGGATATGGCTACACCTTC.

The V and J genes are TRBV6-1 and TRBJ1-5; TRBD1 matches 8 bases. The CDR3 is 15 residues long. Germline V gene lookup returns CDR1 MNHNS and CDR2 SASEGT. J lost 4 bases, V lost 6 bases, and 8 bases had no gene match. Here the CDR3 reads CASSSGQGLNQPQHF. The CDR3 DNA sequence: TGTGCCAGCAGCTCTGGACAGGGCCTAAATCAGCCCCAGCATTTT.

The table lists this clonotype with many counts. CDR3 loop: CASSFPGTVSEKLFF. The CDR3 DNA follows: TGTGCCAGCAGCTTTCCCGGGACAGTGAGTGAAAAACTGTTTTTT. V and J are TRBV11-2 and TRBJ1-4, with 7 bases that match TRBD1. Germline lookup yields CDR1 SGHAT and CDR2 FQNNGV. The CDR3 is made up of 15 amino acids. V shed 3 bases and J 7 bases; nucleotides not matched to a gene: 8.

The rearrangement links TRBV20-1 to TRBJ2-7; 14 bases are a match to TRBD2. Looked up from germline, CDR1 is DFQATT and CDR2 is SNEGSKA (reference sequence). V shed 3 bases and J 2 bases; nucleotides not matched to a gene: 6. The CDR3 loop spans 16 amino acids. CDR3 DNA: TGCAGTGCTAGGGGGACTAGCGGGAGATATGCCTACGAGCAGTACTTC. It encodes CSARGTSGRYAYEQYF.

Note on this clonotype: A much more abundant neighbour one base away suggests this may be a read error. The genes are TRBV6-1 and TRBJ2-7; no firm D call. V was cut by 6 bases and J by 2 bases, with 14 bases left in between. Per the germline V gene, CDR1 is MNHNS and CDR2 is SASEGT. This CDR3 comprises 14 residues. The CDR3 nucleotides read TGTGCCAGCAGGAAGATCCTATCAACCTACGAGCAGTACTTC. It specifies CASRKILSTYEQYF.

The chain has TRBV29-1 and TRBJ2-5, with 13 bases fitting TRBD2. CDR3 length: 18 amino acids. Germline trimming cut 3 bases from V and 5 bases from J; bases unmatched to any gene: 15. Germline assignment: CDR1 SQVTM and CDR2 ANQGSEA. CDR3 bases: TGCAGCGTTGATATAGTGACTAGCGGGAGGCGGTTGTGGGAGACCCAGTACTTC. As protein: CSVDIVTSGRRLWETQYF.

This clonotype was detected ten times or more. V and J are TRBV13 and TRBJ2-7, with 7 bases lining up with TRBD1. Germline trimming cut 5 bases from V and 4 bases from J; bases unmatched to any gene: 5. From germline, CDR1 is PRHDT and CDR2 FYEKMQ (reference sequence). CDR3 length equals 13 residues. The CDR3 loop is CASSIQTGYEQYF. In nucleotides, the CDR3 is TGTGCCAGCAGCATACAGACAGGGTACGAGCAGTACTTC.

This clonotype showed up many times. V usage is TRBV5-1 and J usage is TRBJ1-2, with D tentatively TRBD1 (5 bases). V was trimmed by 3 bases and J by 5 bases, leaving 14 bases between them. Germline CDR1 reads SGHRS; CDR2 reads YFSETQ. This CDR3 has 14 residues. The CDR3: CASSSSQGDYGYTF. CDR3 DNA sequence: TGCGCCAGCAGCTCCTCCCAGGGAGATTATGGCTACACCTTC. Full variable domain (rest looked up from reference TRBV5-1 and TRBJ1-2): KAGVTQTPRYLIKTRGQQVTLSCSPISGHRSVSWYQQTPGQGLQFLFEYFSETQRNKGNFPGRFSGRQFSNSRSEMNVSTLELGDSALYLCASSSSQGDYGYTFGSGTRLTVV.

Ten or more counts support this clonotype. The CDR3 DNA sequence: TGTGCCAGCAGTTTAGAATGGGGGAACACTGAAGCTTTCTTT. This translates into CASSLEWGNTEAFF. This chain uses TRBV12-3 or TRBV12-4 with TRBJ1-1; D call uncertain. The V gene lost 1 base and the J gene lost 1 base, with 7 bases spanning the gap. This CDR3 region has 14 residues.

This CDR3 reads CASSVMEHFGLAGGDEQFF. CDR3 DNA: TGTGCCAGCAGTGTCATGGAGCACTTTGGACTAGCGGGAGGGGATGAGCAGTTCTTC. This chain uses TRBV6-2 or TRBV6-3 with TRBJ2-1; 15 bases are shared with TRBD2. Trimming cost V 5 bases and J 8 bases; bases outside gene matches: 16. The CDR3 is made up of 19 amino acids. Germline CDR1 is MNHEY and CDR2 is SVGEGT.

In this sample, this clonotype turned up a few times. Here the CDR3 DNA reads TGTGCCAGCAGCGTAGAAGGGGTGGACACTGAAGCTTTCTTT. Protein sequence: CASSVEGVDTEAFF. This chain joins TRBV9 and TRBJ1-1; weak D call: TRBD1 (5 bases). This CDR3 has 14 amino acids. Germline CDR1 SGDLS, CDR2 YYNGEE. Trimming took off 0 bases at V and 3 bases at J, with 9 bases between the two ends.

CDR3 region: CSATYGQGEIYGYTF. For the CDR3, the DNA is TGCAGTGCGACTTATGGACAGGGAGAGATCTATGGCTACACCTTC. The chain combines TRBV20-1 with TRBJ1-2; 8 bases are shared with TRBD1. The germline V gene encodes CDR1 DFQATT and CDR2 SNEGSKA (reference sequence). There are 15 residues in the CDR3. V lost 6 bases to trimming and J lost 4 bases; unmatched junction nucleotides: 13.

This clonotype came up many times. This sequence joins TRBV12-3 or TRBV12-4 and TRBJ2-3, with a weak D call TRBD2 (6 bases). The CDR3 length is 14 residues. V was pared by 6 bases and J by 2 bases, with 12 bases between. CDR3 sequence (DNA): TGTGCCAGCAGCTTTCGCGGGGCCACAGATACGCAGTATTTT. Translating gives CASSFRGATDTQYF.

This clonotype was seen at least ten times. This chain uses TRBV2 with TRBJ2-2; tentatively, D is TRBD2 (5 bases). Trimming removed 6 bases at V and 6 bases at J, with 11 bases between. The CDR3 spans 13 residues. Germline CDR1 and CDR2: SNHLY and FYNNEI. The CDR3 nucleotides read TGTGCCAGCAGCGACGAGGGTCCCGGGGAGCTGTTTTTT. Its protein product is CASSDEGPGELFF.

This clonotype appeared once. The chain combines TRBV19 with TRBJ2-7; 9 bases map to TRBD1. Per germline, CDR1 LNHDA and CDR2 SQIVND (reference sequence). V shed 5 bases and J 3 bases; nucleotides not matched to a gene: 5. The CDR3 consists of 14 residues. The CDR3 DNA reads TGTGCCAGTAGTCGACAGGGGGGAGGCTACGAGCAGTACTTC. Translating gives CASSRQGGGYEQYF. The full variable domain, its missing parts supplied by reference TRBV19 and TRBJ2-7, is DGGITQSPKYLFRKEGQNVTLSCEQNLNHDAMYWYRQDPGQGLRLIYYSQIVNDFQKGDIAEGYSVSREKKESFPLTVTSAQKNPTAFYLCASSRQGGGYEQYFGPGTRLTVT.

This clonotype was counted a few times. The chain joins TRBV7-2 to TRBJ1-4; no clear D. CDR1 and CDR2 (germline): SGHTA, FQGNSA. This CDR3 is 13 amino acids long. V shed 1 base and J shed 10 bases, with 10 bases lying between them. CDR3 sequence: CASSLVFDAKLFF. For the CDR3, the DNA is TGTGCCAGCAGCTTAGTTTTTGACGCAAAACTGTTTTTT.

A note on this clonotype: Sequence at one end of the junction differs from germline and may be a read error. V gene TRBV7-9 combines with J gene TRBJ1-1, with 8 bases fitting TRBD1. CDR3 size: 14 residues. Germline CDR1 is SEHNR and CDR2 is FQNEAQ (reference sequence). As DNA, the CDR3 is TGTGCCAGCGGACGACAGGGGCGGGACACTGGAGCTTTCTTT. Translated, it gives CASGRQGRDTGAFF. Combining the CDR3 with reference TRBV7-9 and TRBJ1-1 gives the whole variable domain DTGVSQNPRHKITKRGQNVTFRCDPISEHNRLYWYRQTLGQGPEFLTYFQNEAQLEKSRLLSDRFSAERPKGSFSTLEIQRTEQGDSAMYLCASGRQGRDTGAFFGQGTRLTVV.

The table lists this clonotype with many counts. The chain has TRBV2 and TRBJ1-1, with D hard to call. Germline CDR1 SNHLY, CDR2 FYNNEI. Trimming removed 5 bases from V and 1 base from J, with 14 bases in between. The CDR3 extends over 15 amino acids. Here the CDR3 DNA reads TGTGCCAGCAGTCGCGAGGGAGGATCGAACACTGAAGCTTTCTTT. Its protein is CASSREGGSNTEAFF. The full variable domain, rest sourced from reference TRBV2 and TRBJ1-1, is EPEVTQTPSHQVTQMGQEVILRCVPISNHLYFYWYRQILGQKVEFLVSFYNNEISEKSEIFDDQFSVERPDGSNFTLKIRSTKLEDSAMYFCASSREGGSNTEAFFGQGTRLTVV.

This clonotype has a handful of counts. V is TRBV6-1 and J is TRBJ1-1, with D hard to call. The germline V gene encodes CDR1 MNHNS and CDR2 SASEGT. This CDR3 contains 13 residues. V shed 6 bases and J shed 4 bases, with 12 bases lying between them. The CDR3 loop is CASRVGLTTEAFF. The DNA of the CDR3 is TGTGCCAGCAGGGTTGGCTTGACCACTGAAGCTTTCTTT.

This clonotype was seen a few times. The CDR3 sequence: CSVEGVLGGETQYF. In DNA, the CDR3 is TGCAGCGTTGAAGGGGTGCTGGGCGGGGAGACCCAGTACTTC. This chain uses TRBV29-1 with TRBJ2-5; D is perhaps TRBD2 (5 bases). The germline V gene encodes CDR1 SQVTM and CDR2 ANQGSEA. The CDR3 contains 14 residues. Trimming cost V 1 base and J 5 bases, with 14 bases left between them.

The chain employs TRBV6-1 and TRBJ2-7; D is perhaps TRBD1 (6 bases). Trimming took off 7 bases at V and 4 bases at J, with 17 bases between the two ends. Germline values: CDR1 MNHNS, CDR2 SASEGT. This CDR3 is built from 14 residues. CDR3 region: CASNRQDGVYEQYF. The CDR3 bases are TGTGCCAGCAACCGACAGGACGGCGTATACGAGCAGTACTTC.